The 3 T cell receptor beta chains reported below all come from one sample, sequenced in a study of shared clonotypes between healthy human individuals. Naive CD8 cells lacked CD45RO, underwent positive selection for CCR7 and left out terminally differentiated effector memory CD45RA+ cells. Assay: immunoSEQ multiplex PCR; the TCRdb copy retains only in-frame clones and omits some. The sample includes about 680,000 clones, about 91% seen only once; the top ten take 24%. Sequenced input: naive CD8+ T cells sorted from blood. Receptors originate from a man younger than 40 in good health.

The chain uses TRBV29-1 and TRBJ2-1, with D perhaps TRBD1 (6 bases). Trimming stripped 5 bases from V and 6 bases from J, with 11 bases between. This CDR3 comprises 12 residues. Germline V gives CDR1 SQVTM, CDR2 ANQGSEA. CDR3 residues: CSVLSGVNEQFF. The CDR3 bases are TGCAGCGTTTTATCAGGGGTCAATGAGCAGTTCTTC.

This clone was found once. The chain combines TRBV19 with TRBJ2-1, with D perhaps TRBD1 (5 bases). Trimming stripped 3 bases from V and 4 bases from J, with 7 bases between. Germline CDR1 is LNHDA and CDR2 is SQIVND (reference sequence). The CDR3 runs to 13 residues. The CDR3 is CASSIREYNEQFF. The CDR3 DNA reads as TGTGCCAGTAGTATCAGGGAATACAATGAGCAGTTCTTC.

The gene calls are TRBV28 and TRBJ1-1; D remains unclear. The CDR3 runs 15 residues. Trimming removed 2 bases at V and 0 bases at J, with 10 bases between. CDR1 and CDR2 from the germline V gene are MDHEN and SYDVKM. The CDR3 is CASSLMGIMNTEAFF. The CDR3 DNA sequence: TGTGCCAGCAGTTTAATGGGGATCATGAACACTGAAGCTTTCTTT.